A single sample gave rise to the 12 T cell receptor beta chains below, sequenced in a study of blood T cell repertoires in COVID-19 (dated by TCRdb to 2019 to 2021). The method was the immunoSEQ multiplex PCR assay. TCRdb holds this immuneACCESS table with in-frame rearrangements only. Some clones are missing; in checked studies, unresolved V genes explain under half, and the rest has no known cause. The sample yields around 200,000 clones; approximately 90% were counted once. Clones ranked in the top ten supply 3.5% to 5% of the sample. Sequenced sample: peripheral blood. The source of these receptors is a man aged 45 to 65 with acute or convalescent COVID-19.

The DNA of the CDR3 is TGTGCCAGCAGCTTAGTAAGCCCTAGCGGTGGAGAGACCCAGTACTTC. This gives the protein CASSLVSPSGGETQYF. The chain couples TRBV7-8 to TRBJ2-5; 7 positions agree with TRBD2. V was pared by 1 base and J by 4 bases, with 9 bases of the junction left unmatched. This CDR3 spans 16 amino acids. The V gene's germline CDR1 is SGHVS and CDR2 FQNEAQ. The whole variable domain, filled in from reference TRBV7-8 and TRBJ2-5, reads GAGVSQSPRYKVAKRGQDVALRCDPISGHVSLFWYQQALGQGPEFLTYFQNEAQLDKSGLPSDRFFAERPEGSVSTLKIQRTQQEDSAVYLCASSLVSPSGGETQYFGPGTRLLVL.

V is TRBV5-1 and J is TRBJ1-2; possibly TRBD1 for D (6 bases). Trimming took 4 bases from V and 4 from J, leaving 17 bases between them. The CDR3 is 15 residues long. In germline, CDR1 is SGHRS, CDR2 YFSETQ. The CDR3 nucleotides read TGCGCCAGCAGCATAGCGGGGGACATGGCCTATGGCTACACCTTC. As protein: CASSIAGDMAYGYTF.

The genes are TRBV20-1 and TRBJ1-1; D ambiguous. This CDR3 contains 11 residues. V lost 5 bases, J lost 5 bases, and 9 bases lay in between. Germline V gives CDR1 DFQATT, CDR2 SNEGSKA (reference sequence). The CDR3 loop reads CSAEPRTEAFF. CDR3 sequence (DNA): TGCAGTGCTGAACCCAGGACTGAAGCTTTCTTT.

The CDR3 bases are TGTGCCAGCACAGAGGGGGGCGGGGGCCCCCGAGGGGACGAGCAGTACTTC. This encodes CASTEGGGGPRGDEQYF. The genes are TRBV2 and TRBJ2-7; tentatively, D is TRBD2 (7 bases). Germline assignment: CDR1 SNHLY and CDR2 FYNNEI. V was cut by 7 bases and J by 5 bases, with 27 bases left in between. The CDR3 length is 17 residues.

Comments on this clone: The sample holds other DNA sequences that translate to the same CDR3. Here the CDR3 reads CAISGTGNTEAFF. The CDR3 DNA reads as TGTGCCATCAGTGGCACAGGGAACACTGAAGCTTTCTTT. V gene TRBV10-3 combines with J gene TRBJ1-1, with D maybe TRBD1 (5 bases). The V end was cut by 4 bases, the J end by 1 base, with 7 bases between. The CDR3 runs to 13 residues. From germline, CDR1 is ENHRY and CDR2 SYGVKD.

This sequence joins TRBV5-1 and TRBJ2-5; possible D gene TRBD1, 6 bases. Germline CDR1 reads SGHRS; CDR2 reads YFSETQ. The CDR3 loop spans 14 amino acids. V was trimmed by 4 bases and J by 2 bases, leaving 12 bases between them. This CDR3 is CASSPGHLQETQYF. The CDR3 DNA sequence: TGCGCCAGCAGCCCGGGACACCTACAAGAGACCCAGTACTTC.

The chain employs TRBV6-6 and TRBJ2-5, with 14 bases aligning to TRBD2. Germline lookup yields CDR1 MNHNY and CDR2 SVGAGI (reference sequence). This CDR3 contains 15 residues. Trimming cost V 8 bases and J 2 bases; bases outside gene matches: 4. The CDR3 sequence is CASGLAGGIQETQYF. The CDR3 nucleotides read TGTGCCAGCGGACTAGCGGGGGGTATACAAGAGACCCAGTACTTC.

This clone occurred once. The chain combines TRBV6-1 with TRBJ1-5; 8 positions match TRBD1. CDR1 MNHNS and CDR2 SASEGT come from the germline V gene. V gave up 4 bases and J gave up 3 bases; unmatched junction bases: 8. CDR3 size: 16 residues. The CDR3 region has the DNA TGTGCCAGCAGTGCGACGACAGGGGCCCACAATCAGCCCCAGCATTTT. Amino acid sequence: CASSATTGAHNQPQHF.

The chain joins TRBV4-2 to TRBJ2-1, with 11 bases lining up with TRBD2. Germline V gene sequence: CDR1 LGHNA, CDR2 YNFKEQ. Trimming removed 1 base from V and 6 bases from J; junction bases left unmatched: 2. This CDR3 has 15 amino acids. Here the CDR3 DNA reads TGTGCCAGCAGCCAAGGACTAGCGGGGTTCAATGAGCAGTTCTTC. It yields the protein CASSQGLAGFNEQFF.

J is TRBJ1-3 and V is TRBV13; a weak D match, TRBD1 (6 bases). Trimming removed 5 bases from V and 2 bases from J, with 13 bases in between. This CDR3 is built from 15 residues. CDR1 PRHDT and CDR2 FYEKMQ come from the germline V gene (reference sequence). The CDR3 coding sequence is TGTGCCAGCAGCCCCGCCAGGGGAACTGGAAACACCATATATTTT. It is translated as CASSPARGTGNTIYF.

J is TRBJ1-6 and V is TRBV25-1; TRBD1 aligns across 8 bases. The CDR3 loop spans 15 amino acids. Unmatched junction bases numbered 3, after V lost 4 bases and J lost 4 bases. CDR1 and CDR2 from the germline V gene are MGHDK and SYGVNS. CDR3 amino acids: CASSGQGPYNSPLHF. CDR3 DNA sequence: TGTGCCAGCAGTGGACAGGGGCCGTATAATTCACCCCTCCACTTT. Full variable domain (outside the CDR3, taken from reference TRBV25-1 and TRBJ1-6): EADIYQTPRYLVIGTGKKITLECSQTMGHDKMYWYQQDPGMELHLIHYSYGVNSTEKGDLSSESTVSRIRTEHFPLTLESARPSHTSQYLCASSGQGPYNSPLHFGNGTRLTVT.

The chain combines TRBV6-5 with TRBJ1-2; tentatively, D is TRBD1 (6 bases). This CDR3 has 13 residues. CDR1 is MNHEY and CDR2 is SVGAGI in the germline V gene. Trimming took off 8 bases at V and 8 bases at J, with 18 bases between the two ends. The CDR3 protein is CASGSGGVVGYTF. In DNA, the CDR3 is TGTGCCAGCGGGAGTGGGGGCGTAGTCGGCTACACCTTC.